This T cell receptor beta chain was retrieved from a study of human T cells and chemical hapten exposure. Study findings and constraints: The donor cohort had alopecia, so its immune response may not match that of healthy people.

TCRdb independently ran MiXCR on the RACE reads; one entry per CDR3 protein. The sample has approximately 400,000 distinct CDR3 sequences, more than 4.5% seen once. This sample's time point: pre-sensitization, week 0. Treatment given: therapeutic diphenylcyclopropenone sensitization with weekly scalp DPC. In this sample, this clonotype turned up many times. What it recognizes is unknown. With 5 bases clipped from V and 6 bases from J, the junction kept 3 bases outside the gene matches. The CDR3 consists of 14 residues. CDR1 MNHNY and CDR2 SVGAGI come from the germline V gene (reference sequence). The V gene is TRBV6-6, the J gene TRBJ2-1; 11 bases map to TRBD2. The TCR originated in a woman aged 45-60 years with alopecia areata. Some clones in this sample may be carry-over from other donors' samples. The sequenced sample was whole blood, obtained in connection with sensitization to the hapten diphenylcyclopropenone (DPC). As DNA, the CDR3 is TGTGCCAGCAGTCTAGCGGGAGGATCCAATGAGCAGTTCTTC. Translating it yields CASSLAGGSNEQFF.